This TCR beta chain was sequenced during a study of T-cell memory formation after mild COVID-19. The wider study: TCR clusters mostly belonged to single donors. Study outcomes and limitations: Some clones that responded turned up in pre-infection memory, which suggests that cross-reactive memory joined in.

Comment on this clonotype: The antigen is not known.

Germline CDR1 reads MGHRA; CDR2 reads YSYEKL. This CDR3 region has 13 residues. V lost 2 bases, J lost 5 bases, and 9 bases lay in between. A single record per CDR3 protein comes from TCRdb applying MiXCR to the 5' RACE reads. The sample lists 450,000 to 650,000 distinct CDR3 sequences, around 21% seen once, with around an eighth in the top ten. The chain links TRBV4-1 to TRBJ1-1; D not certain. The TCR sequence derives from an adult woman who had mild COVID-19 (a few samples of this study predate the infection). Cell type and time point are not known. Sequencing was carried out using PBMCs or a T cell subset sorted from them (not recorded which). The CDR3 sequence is CASSQQEGTEAFF. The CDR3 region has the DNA TGCGCCAGCAGCCAACAGGAAGGGACTGAAGCTTTCTTT.